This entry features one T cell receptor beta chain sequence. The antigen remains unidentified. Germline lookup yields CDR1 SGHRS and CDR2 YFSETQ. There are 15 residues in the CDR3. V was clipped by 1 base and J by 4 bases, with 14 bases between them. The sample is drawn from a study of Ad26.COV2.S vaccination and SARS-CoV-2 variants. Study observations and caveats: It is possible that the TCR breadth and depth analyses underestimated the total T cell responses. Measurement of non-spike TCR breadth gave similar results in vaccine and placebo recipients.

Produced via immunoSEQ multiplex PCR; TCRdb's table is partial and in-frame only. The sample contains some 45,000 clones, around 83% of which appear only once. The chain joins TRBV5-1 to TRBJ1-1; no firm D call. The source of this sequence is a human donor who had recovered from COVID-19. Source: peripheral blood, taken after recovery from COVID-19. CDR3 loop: CASSLSAREGTEAFF. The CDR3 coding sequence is TGCGCCAGCAGCTTGTCAGCCCGCGAGGGCACTGAAGCTTTCTTT.